Included here is one TCR beta chain sequence, with context. This clonotype has at least ten counts. Its antigen target is currently unknown. Within one base of it there is no much larger clone, and no base qualities were kept. This sample was included in a study of kidney transplant recipient with SARS-CoV-2 infection (dated by TCRdb to 2020 to 2022). Sequenced on an Illumina MiSeq. Profiling of the peripheral T cell repertoire targeted human TCRbeta genes. Per the source publication's procedure: Beta-binomial modelling was used to test for differences in clonotype abundance while accounting for variability over time. Clonotypes that had expanded were screened against the ImmuneCODE reference database of SARS-CoV-2-associated TCRs and mapped onto regions of the viral genome. Further repertoire analyses covered TRBV gene usage, CDR3 length, CDR3 amino acid overlap between time points, clonotype abundance distributions and Jaccard similarity. Clones were called with MiXCR by TCRdb after fastp trimmed the public reads at Q25, and only in-frame beta chains were retained. For every CDR3 protein sequence, its rows merge into one entry that carries the most common genes and DNA. TCRdb's processing, not the authors' own work, is the source of the V and J calls. The sample table records approximately 240,000 distinct CDR3 sequences; under 35% of these occur just once. Roughly 7% of the sample comes from the top ten.

V is clipped by 3 bases and J by 1 base, and the sequence between their germline boundaries is 16 bases long. Based on the germline V gene, the CDR1 and CDR2 sequences are SGHRS and YFSETQ. From the cysteine through the phenylalanine, the CDR3 covers 16 amino acids. The sequence is cut down to CDR3 DNA, 48 bases in frame from base 1. Explained via the paper, the time point label denotes: pre-pandemic baseline sample and day 111 after first positive SARS-CoV-2 test. Recombination joined TRBV5-1 with TRBJ2-5; matching of 5 bases hints at TRBD2 as the D gene. This TCR was sampled from a young adult male patient who had COVID-19 and was a kidney transplant recipient. Some T cells may originate with the graft donor following a transplant. The sequenced sample was a blood sample, obtained at baseline and around day 110 from a kidney transplant recipient. The base sequence is TGCGCCAGCAGCTCCCTTCCGGCCAGCGGCCAAGAGACCCAGTACTTC. Translated, this gives CASSSLPASGQETQYF.